This T cell receptor (beta chain) appears in the sequencing data of a study of blood T cell repertoires in COVID-19 (TCRdb year 2020). Background on the whole study: The collaborator samples originated in the United States, Italy and Spain and spanned the acute and convalescent phases of COVID-19. The material from the prospective study consisted of cDNA or gDNA derived from T cells, B-cell-depleted T cells, or PBMCs. Deeply sampled blood TCRbeta repertoires from subjects exposed to, actively infected with, or recovered from COVID-19 were included in the dataset. The repertoires were made available in a free public database intended to serve as a resource for research on the immune response to SARS-CoV-2. Samples came from the ongoing ImmuneRACE study (first 160 participants) plus 1,254 subjects from 6 global collaborators. Nearly every sample came with metadata listing a de-identified subject ID, COVID-19 status, age in years and sex. HLA class I and class II types, where available, came from metadata supplied by the sample provider rather than from assay-based typing.

General study outcomes and caveats: The quantity of clinical and demographic metadata differed by source and by participant and was supplied without curation.

The collaborating institutions used their own protocols to collect whole blood in K2EDTA tubes. For TCRbeta analysis, collaborator samples were shipped as frozen whole blood, as isolated PBMCs, or as DNA extracted from either sample type. The germline V gene provides CDR1 MNHEY and CDR2 SVGAGI. V and J lose 6 bases and 3 bases, and a span of 11 bases separates them. The CDR3, from cysteine to phenylalanine, totals 14 residues. The only DNA kept is the CDR3, 42 bases in frame from the first base. With respect to this clone: Its antigen is unknown. Base-call qualities are not available, and no considerably larger clone is one nucleotide away.

TCRbeta CDR3 regions were amplified from genomic DNA using the immunoSEQ Assay, a bias-controlled multiplex PCR. Per the authors' processing: The number of nucleated cells in each sample was estimated from the amplification of reference gene primers within the assay. To quantify the absolute abundance of each unique TCRbeta CDR3 rearrangement, sequence reads were collapsed and filtered. For each sample, productive Simpson clonality was calculated as the square root of Simpson's diversity index over productive rearrangements. The clones in this table, taken by TCRdb from immuneACCESS, are in-frame only. Not every clone is retained; where verified, under half of the shortfall comes from an unresolved V gene, and the cause of the rest is unknown. That table gives V, J and clone size, and the DNA gave D and trimming. This sample lists some 160,000 clones; about 83% were detected once. Jointly, the top ten make up roughly 2% of the sample.

This chain is built from TRBV6-5 and TRBJ2-2; 5 matching bases give a weak D call of TRBD1. The origin of this receptor is a woman older than 75 with acute or convalescent COVID-19. The sample was peripheral blood. The DNA sequence is TGTGCCAGCAGGGTGGGGCTCCACACCGGGGAGCTGTTTTTT. The resulting protein is CASRVGLHTGELFF.